The T cell receptor beta chain under discussion was sequenced for a study of CD8 T cells in Susac syndrome. This clonotype occurred a few times. Trimming stripped 5 bases from V and 4 bases from J, with 11 bases between. This CDR3 is built from 13 residues. It was with random hexamers that roughly 0.45 to 1 ug RNA was reverse transcribed. MiXCR was run by TCRdb on the immunoSEQ multiplex PCR reads, yielding one entry per CDR3 protein. The repertoire holds about 200,000 distinct CDR3 sequences, with 95% as singletons. The sequenced sample consisted of CD4+ T cells from PBMCs. The chain is built from TRBV12-3 or TRBV12-4 and TRBJ1-1, with D perhaps TRBD1 (5 bases). This sequence was found in a human donor in good health. The CDR3 sequence is CASSGGLGTEAFF. CDR3 DNA sequence: TGTGCCAGCAGTGGGGGGTTGGGCACTGAAGCTTTCTTT.